Detailed here is one TCR beta chain. Antigen: not known. This specimen comes from a study of STAT3 mutations in large granular lymphocyte leukemia. Study details: Among longitudinally sequenced T-LGLL patients, roughly half had canonical activating STAT3 mutations detected. Over half of T-LGLL patients had one or more immunosuppressive regimens. The study's findings and limits: Variable sampling intervals and differing treatment regimens complicated linking therapy response to TCR clonal burden changes. Every T-cell large granular lymphocyte leukemia patient had at least one immunodominant TCR beta clonotype. All newly emerging clones after therapy were STAT3 wild type.

Assay: immunoSEQ multiplex PCR; the TCRdb copy retains only in-frame clones and omits some. This table has about 12,000 clones, about 85% appearing once. Sequencing used peripheral blood mononuclear cells. This TCR derives from a man in his 60s with T-cell large granular lymphocyte leukemia. Some clones in this sample may be carry-over from other donors' samples.

Here the CDR3 reads CSISGGAVTEAFF. CDR3 nucleotides: TGCAGCATTTCGGGGGGGGCAGTTACTGAAGCTTTCTTT. J is TRBJ1-1 and V is TRBV29-1; TRBD1 is a possible D gene (6 bases). Per germline, CDR1 SQVTM and CDR2 ANQGSEA. This CDR3 has 13 residues. V lost 8 bases, J lost 5 bases, and 18 bases lay in between.